The following is a T cell receptor beta chain sequence with its context. Libraries were prepared by immunoSEQ multiplex PCR; TCRdb keeps only in-frame clonotypes and omits some of them. The sample consists of 200,000 to 250,000 clones, 80% of them appearing once. These data are taken from a study of blood T cell repertoires in COVID-19. In the study overall: Researchers got acute and convalescent COVID-19 samples from the United States, Italy and Spain. T cells, B-cell-depleted T cells, or PBMCs supplied cDNA or gDNA.

Germline CDR1 MDHEN, CDR2 SYDVKM. CDR3 length: 14 amino acids. Losses at the gene ends were 4 bases for V and 2 bases for J; bases not matched to a gene: 4. The chain is built from TRBV28 and TRBJ2-5; the match to TRBD2 covers 7 bases. The sequence came from a human donor in a cohort sampled during active COVID-19. The sample consisted of peripheral blood. CDR3 DNA sequence: TGTGCCAGCAGTTCTAGCGGTCCACAAGAGACCCAGTACTTC. It specifies CASSSSGPQETQYF. The full variable domain, rest sourced from reference TRBV28 and TRBJ2-5, is DVKVTQSSRYLVKRTGEKVFLECVQDMDHENMFWYRQDPGLGLRLIYFSYDVKMKEKGDIPEGYSVSREKKERFSLILESASTNQTSMYLCASSSSGPQETQYFGPGTRLLVL.